Below, 8 T cell receptor beta chains from the same sample are listed, as sequenced in a study of beta chain features in type 1 diabetes. Findings of the study overall: There was a moderate but significant shortening of TCRB CDR3s in all four CD4+ subsets of Type 1 diabetes patients.

Antigens for these TCRs are unknown. TCRB transcripts that were expressed got sequenced, as all of the isolated RNA had been reverse transcribed. Assay used: immunoSEQ multiplex PCR; TCRdb lists only in-frame clones, some missing. The repertoire holds 680,000 or so clones, with around 15% as singletons. The sequencing sample was made of naive CD4+ T cells from blood. The receptors stem from a man between 18 and 35 years old with type 1 diabetes.

This clone was detected a few times. The V gene is TRBV28, the J gene TRBJ2-7; no firm D call. Germline CDR1 reads MDHEN; CDR2 reads SYDVKM. V was cut by 8 bases and J by 5 bases, with 13 bases left in between. This CDR3 spans 12 amino acids. Written as DNA, the CDR3 is TGTGCCAGCGGCCGGGTGCCCCACGAGCAGTACTTC. This gives the protein CASGRVPHEQYF.

This clone occurred a few times. The chain recombines TRBV28 with TRBJ2-5, with D possibly TRBD2 on 6 matching bases. Trimming took off 6 bases at V and 4 bases at J, with 12 bases between the two ends. CDR1 MDHEN and CDR2 SYDVKM come from the germline V gene. This CDR3 spans 13 amino acids. For the CDR3, the DNA is TGTGCCAGCAGACTGGAACTAGCAGAGACCCAGTACTTC. Amino acids: CASRLELAETQYF.

This clone appeared a few times. The gene calls are TRBV6-6 and TRBJ2-1; D uncertain. V was trimmed by 1 base and J by 0 bases, leaving 10 bases between them. Germline lookup yields CDR1 MNHNY and CDR2 SVGAGI (reference sequence). There are 16 residues in the CDR3. CDR3 nucleotide sequence: TGTGCCAGCAGTTACTTTGGCCCCAGCTCCTACAATGAGCAGTTCTTC. Its translation is CASSYFGPSSYNEQFF.

The CDR3 protein is CASSLVSPDNTGELFF. CDR3 nucleotides: TGTGCCAGCAGCTTAGTTTCCCCAGACAACACCGGGGAGCTGTTTTTT. V gene TRBV7-8 combines with J gene TRBJ2-2; D call uncertain. The V gene lost 1 base and the J gene lost 2 bases, with 11 bases spanning the gap. The germline V gene encodes CDR1 SGHVS and CDR2 FQNEAQ. The CDR3 covers 16 residues.

The J gene is TRBJ2-5, the V gene TRBV19, with a possible D match to TRBD2 (6 bases). The length of the CDR3 is 15 residues. Deletions cut 1 base from V and 4 bases from J, with 13 bases between. Germline CDR1 and CDR2: LNHDA and SQIVND (reference sequence). CDR3 sequence reads: CASSIAEGSGETQYF. In DNA form, the CDR3 reads TGTGCCAGTAGTATAGCGGAGGGGTCAGGAGAGACCCAGTACTTC.

A few counts support this clone. This chain joins TRBV5-1 and TRBJ2-1; D is undetermined. The germline V gene encodes CDR1 SGHRS and CDR2 YFSETQ. Trimming cost V 4 bases and J 3 bases, with 8 bases left between them. The CDR3 totals 13 residues. CDR3 sequence reads: CASSAVDYNEQFF. CDR3 in DNA: TGCGCCAGCAGCGCCGTGGACTACAATGAGCAGTTCTTC.

This clone was counted between two and nine times. The CDR3 coding sequence is TGTGCCTGGACTCCCGGGGGTGTGTATAATTCACCCCTCCACTTT. Residues: CAWTPGGVYNSPLHF. This rearrangement joins TRBV30 to TRBJ1-6; D may be TRBD1 (5 bases). Trimming took 4 bases from V and 4 from J, leaving 14 bases between them. The CDR3 length is 15 residues. Germline V gives CDR1 GTSNPN, CDR2 SVGIG (reference sequence).

This clone turned up a few times. The chain has TRBV30 and TRBJ2-5, with 7 bases identical to TRBD1. With 4 bases clipped from V and 5 bases from J, the junction kept 10 bases outside the gene matches. Germline V gene lookup returns CDR1 GTSNPN and CDR2 SVGIG (reference sequence). The CDR3 totals 14 residues. The CDR3 region is CAWTVGGGSETQYF. The CDR3 DNA sequence: TGTGCCTGGACGGTAGGGGGCGGGTCGGAGACCCAGTACTTC.